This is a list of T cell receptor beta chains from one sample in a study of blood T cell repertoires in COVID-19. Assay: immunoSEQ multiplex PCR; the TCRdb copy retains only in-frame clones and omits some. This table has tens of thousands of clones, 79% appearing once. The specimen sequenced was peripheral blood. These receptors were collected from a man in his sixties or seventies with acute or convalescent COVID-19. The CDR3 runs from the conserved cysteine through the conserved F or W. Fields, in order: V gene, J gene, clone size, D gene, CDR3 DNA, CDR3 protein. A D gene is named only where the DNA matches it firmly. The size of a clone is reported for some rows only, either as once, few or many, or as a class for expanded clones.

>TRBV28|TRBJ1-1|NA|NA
TGTGCCAGCCACGGGAACACTGAAGCTTTCTTT
CASHGNTEAFF
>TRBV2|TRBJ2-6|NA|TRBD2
TGTGCCAGCAGGACCCTAGCGGGAGGAGGCTCTGGGGCCAACGTCCTGACTTTC
CASRTLAGGGSGANVLTF
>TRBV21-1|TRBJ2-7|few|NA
TGTGCCAGCAGCAAAGATAAGAGGGAGGCCCCCTACGAGCAGTACTTC
CASSKDKREAPYEQYF
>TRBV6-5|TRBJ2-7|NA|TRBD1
TGTGCCAGCAGCAGACAGGGGGACCCCTACGAGCAGTACTTC
CASSRQGDPYEQYF
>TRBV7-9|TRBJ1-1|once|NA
TGTGCCAGCAGCCCAACAGGCCCGAACACTGAAGCTTTCTTT
CASSPTGPNTEAFF
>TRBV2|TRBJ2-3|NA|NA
TGTGCCAGCAGTGAAAACGGGGATACGCAGTATTTT
CASSENGDTQYF
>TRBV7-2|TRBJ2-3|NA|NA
TGTGCCAGCAGCTTCGGCACAGATACGCAGTATTTT
CASSFGTDTQYF
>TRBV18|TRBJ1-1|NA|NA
TGTGCCAGCTCACCGGGACAGAACACTGAAGCTTTCTTT
CASSPGQNTEAFF
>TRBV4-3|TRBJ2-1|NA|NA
TGCGCCAGCAGCCAAGAAACGGTAGGGCTAGCGCCGTCCTACAATGAGCAGTTCTTC
CASSQETVGLAPSYNEQFF
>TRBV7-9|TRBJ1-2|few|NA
TGTGCCAGCAGCTTAAGCCCGCAAACCACTAACTATGGCTACACCTTC
CASSLSPQTTNYGYTF
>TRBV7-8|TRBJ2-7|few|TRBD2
TGTGCCAGCAGCTTAAGGCGGGAGGCCTCCTACGAGCAGTACTTC
CASSLRREASYEQYF
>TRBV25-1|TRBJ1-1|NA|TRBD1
TGTGCCAGCAGGAGACAGGGGATGAACACTGAAGCTTTCTTT
CASRRQGMNTEAFF
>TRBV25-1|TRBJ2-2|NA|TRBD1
TGTGCCAGCAGTGTCAGGACAGGGTTTATGGACGGGGAGCTGTTTTTT
CASSVRTGFMDGELFF